This TCR beta chain stems from a study of cytomegalovirus exposure and HLA in healthy donors. Primers: 60 Vbeta forward and 13 Jbeta reverse. Some clones are missing from TCRdb's copy, which holds only in-frame ones; the method was immunoSEQ multiplex PCR. The sample totals tens of thousands of clones. As concerns this clone: The antigen is not known.

Looked up from germline, CDR1 is SQVTM and CDR2 is ANQGSEA. This CDR3 contains 13 residues. V lost 6 bases, J lost 4 bases, and 15 bases lay in between. Study-level findings and limits: Roughly uniform depth of sequencing across donors was assumed in presence/absence analyses. Researchers counted approximately 160 TCR beta chains as cytomegalovirus-associated. Sequencing had likely introduced a cluster of highly shared sequence variants as an artifact.

The chain recombines TRBV29-1 with TRBJ1-2; D is ambiguous. Specimen: PBMCs. The clonotype comes from a female donor in good health and CMV-seropositive. Here the CDR3 DNA reads TGCAGCGTGGAGGAAAGCCTTTTCTATGGCTACACCTTC. Residues: CSVEESLFYGYTF. Looking up the rest from reference TRBV29-1 and TRBJ1-2 gives the full variable domain: SAVISQKPSRDICQRGTSLTIQCQVDSQVTMMFWYRQQPGQSLTLIATANQGSEATYESGFVIDKFPISRPNLTFSTLTVSNMSPEDSSIYLCSVEESLFYGYTFGSGTRLTVV.